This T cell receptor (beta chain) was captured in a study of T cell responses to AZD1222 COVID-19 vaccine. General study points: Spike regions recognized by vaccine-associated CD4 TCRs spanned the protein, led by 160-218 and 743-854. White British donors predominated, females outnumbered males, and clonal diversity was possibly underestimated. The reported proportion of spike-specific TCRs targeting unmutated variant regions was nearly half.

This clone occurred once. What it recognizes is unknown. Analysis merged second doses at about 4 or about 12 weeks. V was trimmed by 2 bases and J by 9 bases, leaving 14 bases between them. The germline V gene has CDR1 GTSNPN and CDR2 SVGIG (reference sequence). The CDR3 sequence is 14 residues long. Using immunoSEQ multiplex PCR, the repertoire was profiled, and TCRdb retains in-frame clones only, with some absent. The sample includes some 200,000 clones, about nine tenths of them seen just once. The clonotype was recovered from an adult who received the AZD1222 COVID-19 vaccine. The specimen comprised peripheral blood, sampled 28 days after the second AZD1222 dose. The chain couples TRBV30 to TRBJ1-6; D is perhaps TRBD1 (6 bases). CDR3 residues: CAWSPQGRASPLHF. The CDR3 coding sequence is TGTGCCTGGAGTCCACAGGGAAGGGCTTCACCCCTCCACTTT.